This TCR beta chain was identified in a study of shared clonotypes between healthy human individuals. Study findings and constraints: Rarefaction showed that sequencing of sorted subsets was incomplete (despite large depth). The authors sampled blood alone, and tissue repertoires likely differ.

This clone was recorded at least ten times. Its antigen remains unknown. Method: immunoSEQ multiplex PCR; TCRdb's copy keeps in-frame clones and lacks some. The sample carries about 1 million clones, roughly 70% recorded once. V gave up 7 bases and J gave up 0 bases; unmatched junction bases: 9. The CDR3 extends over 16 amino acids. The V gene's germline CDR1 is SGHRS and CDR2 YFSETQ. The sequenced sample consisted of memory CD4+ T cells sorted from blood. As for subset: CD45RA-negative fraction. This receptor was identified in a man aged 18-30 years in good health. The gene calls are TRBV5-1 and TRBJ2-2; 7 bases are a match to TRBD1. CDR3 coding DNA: TGCGCCAGCCGCCCGGCAGGACAGGCGAACACCGGGGAGCTGTTTTTT. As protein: CASRPAGQANTGELFF.